This entry describes one T cell receptor beta chain. The antigen is unknown. The CDR3 has 13 amino acids. The V gene lost 1 base and the J gene lost 5 bases, with 12 bases spanning the gap. The germline gives CDR1 GTSNPN, CDR2 SVGIG (reference sequence). This sample was included in a study of OX40 agonist ivuxolimab in advanced cancers. Looking at the study overall: Six ivuxolimab dose levels, 0.01 to 10 mg/kg, were given intravenously every 2 weeks.

General observations from the study: CD4+ and CD8+ T cells in blood underwent clonal expansion by week 6 at 0.1 to 3.0 mg/kg.

TCRdb's copy holds only in-frame clones and misses some; the assay was immunoSEQ multiplex PCR. This sample has tens of thousands of clones, with 80% to 90% found just once. If patients had autoimmune disease history or systemic immunosuppression, they were excluded. Samples were taken at baseline and on day 1 of cycles 4 and 7. The specimen comprised CD4+ or CD8+ T cells sorted from blood, sampled in a trial of the OX40 agonist ivuxolimab. This clonotype was sampled from an adult with an advanced solid tumor such as melanoma, head and neck, liver or kidney cancer. V is TRBV30 and J is TRBJ2-7, with D perhaps given as TRBD1 or TRBD2 (5 bases each). The CDR3 spells CAWSGGKAHEQYF. The CDR3 DNA reads TGTGCCTGGAGTGGGGGGAAGGCCCACGAGCAGTACTTC. The variable domain in full, with the rest retrieved from reference TRBV30 and TRBJ2-7, is SQTIHQWPATLVQPVGSPLSLECTVEGTSNPNLYWYRQAAGRGLQLLFYSVGIGQISSEVPQNLSASRPQDRQFILSSKKLLLSDSGFYLCAWSGGKAHEQYFGPGTRLTVT.